A selection of T cell receptor beta chains follows, all from one sample in a study of radiation and T cells in renal cell carcinoma. Profiling relied on immunoSEQ multiplex PCR, and the TCRdb table lists in-frame clones only, not all of them. The repertoire holds 95,000 to 150,000 clones, around 80% seen once, with approximately 5% in the top ten. The sequences come from blood, collected from a patient whose treatment included radiotherapy and nephrectomy. Receptors were obtained from a middle-aged man with renal cell carcinoma. Both conserved end residues are part of each CDR3. The D gene is left open where the match is weak. Rows may omit the clone size; those that give it use once, few, many or a size class.

v_gene,j_gene,d_gene,abundance,CDR3nt,CDR3aa
TRBV21-1,TRBJ2-1,.,.,TGTGCCAGCAGCAGAAGGGGCCTTAACTACAATGAGCAGTTCTTC,CASSRRGLNYNEQFF
TRBV12-5,TRBJ1-1,.,few,TGTGCTAGTGGTCCTTCGTCCGGCACTGAAGCTTTCTTT,CASGPSSGTEAFF
TRBV7-9,TRBJ2-2,TRBD1,.,TGTGCCAGCAGCTGGACAGGGGGATACACCGGGGAGCTGTTTTTT,CASSWTGGYTGELFF
TRBV28,TRBJ1-4,.,few,TGTGCCAGCAGCCTAGGACAGCAGAGTGAAAAACTGTTTTTT,CASSLGQQSEKLFF
TRBV27,TRBJ2-3,TRBD2,.,TGTGCCAGCAGTTCCGGGACTAGCGGGAAGGCGCAGTATTTT,CASSSGTSGKAQYF
TRBV5-6,TRBJ1-5,TRBD1,.,TGTGCCAGCAGCTCTCAGGGGGCCTGGAATCAGCCCCAGCATTTT,CASSSQGAWNQPQHF
TRBV7-9,TRBJ2-7,TRBD1,.,TGTGCCAGCAGCTCGGAGGGGACAGGACTGAGGGAGCAGTACTTC,CASSSEGTGLREQYF
TRBV10-3,TRBJ2-5,.,.,TGTGCCATCAGGAGGGACGGGCGGGAGACCCAGTACTTC,CAIRRDGRETQYF
TRBV18,TRBJ1-1,.,.,TGTGCCAGCTCACCACCGGATAACACTGAAGCTTTCTTT,CASSPPDNTEAFF
TRBV29-1,TRBJ1-3,.,once,TGCAGCGCCGCTGGTCAGGGCGCAAACACCATATATTTT,CSAAGQGANTIYF
TRBV30,TRBJ1-2,.,.,TGTGCCTCCCGTCCTGACATTTACATCTATGGCTACACCTTC,CASRPDIYIYGYTF
TRBV6-1,TRBJ2-7,.,.,TGTGCCAGCAGGGCCAGGGGGGGGATATCCTACGAGCAGTACTTC,CASRARGGISYEQYF
TRBV5-5,TRBJ1-1,TRBD1,.,TGTGCCAGCAGATCACAGGGGGACACTGAAGCTTTCTTT,CASRSQGDTEAFF
TRBV7-9,TRBJ2-7,TRBD1,few,TGTGCCAGCAGCTTAGGTCAGGGACAGGGGGCTCTGGAGCAGTACTTC,CASSLGQGQGALEQYF
TRBV4-2,TRBJ2-7,.,once,TGTGCCAGCAGCCAAGTCGTCCTCCCAGGATACGAGCAGTACTTC,CASSQVVLPGYEQYF
TRBV19,TRBJ2-7,TRBD1,.,TGTGCCAGTAGTTTCGGGACAGGGTCTGGCTACGAGCAGTACTTC,CASSFGTGSGYEQYF